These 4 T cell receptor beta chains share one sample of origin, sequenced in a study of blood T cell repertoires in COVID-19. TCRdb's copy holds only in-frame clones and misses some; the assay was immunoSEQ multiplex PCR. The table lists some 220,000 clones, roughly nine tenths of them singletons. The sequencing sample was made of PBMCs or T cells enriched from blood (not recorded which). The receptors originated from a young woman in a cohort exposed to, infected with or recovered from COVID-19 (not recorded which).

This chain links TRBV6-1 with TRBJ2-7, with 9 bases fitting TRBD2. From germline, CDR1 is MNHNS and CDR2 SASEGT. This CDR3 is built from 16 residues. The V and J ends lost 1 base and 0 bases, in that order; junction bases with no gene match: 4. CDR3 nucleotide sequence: TGTGCCAGCAGTGAAGTACGCGGGGGGGACTCCTACGAGCAGTACTTC. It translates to CASSEVRGGDSYEQYF.

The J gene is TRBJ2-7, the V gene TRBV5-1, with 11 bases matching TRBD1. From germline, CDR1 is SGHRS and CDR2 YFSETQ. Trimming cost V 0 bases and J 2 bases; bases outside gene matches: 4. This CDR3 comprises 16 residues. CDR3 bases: TGCGCCAGCAGCTTGGCCAGGGACAGGGGGGCCTACGAGCAGTACTTC. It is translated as CASSLARDRGAYEQYF.

For the CDR3, the DNA is TGCAGCGCCCTACGACGGCCCCTAGTGGACAATGAGCAGTTCTTC. It specifies CSALRRPLVDNEQFF. This chain joins TRBV29-1 and TRBJ2-1; D not resolved. CDR3 size: 15 residues. Germline V gives CDR1 SQVTM, CDR2 ANQGSEA. V lost 7 bases and J lost 5, with 21 bases in between.

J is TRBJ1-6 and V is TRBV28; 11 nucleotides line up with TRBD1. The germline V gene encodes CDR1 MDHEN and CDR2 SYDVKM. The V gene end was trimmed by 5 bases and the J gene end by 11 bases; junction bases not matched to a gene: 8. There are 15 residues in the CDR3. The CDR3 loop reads CASSPWTGGVPPLHF. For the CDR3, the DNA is TGTGCCAGCAGTCCCTGGACAGGGGGCGTACCACCCCTCCACTTT.